These 15 T cell receptor beta chains share one sample of origin, sequenced in a study of PD-1 blockade in mismatch repair-deficient tumors. Sequencing was performed with immunoSEQ multiplex PCR; in TCRdb, only in-frame clones are kept and a portion is missing. The sample includes roughly 110,000 clones, about three quarters seen only once; the top ten take approximately 4.7%. Sequencing used peripheral blood, obtained roughly 60 weeks after starting pembrolizumab. These receptor sequences come from an adult with mismatch repair-deficient cancer.

This rearrangement joins TRBV29-1 to TRBJ1-1, with a possible D match to TRBD1 (5 bases). Per germline, CDR1 SQVTM and CDR2 ANQGSEA. The CDR3 is 15 residues long. V was cut by 4 bases and J by 0 bases, with 15 bases left in between. CDR3 in DNA: TGCAGCGTTGCCGGGGGGAGCGGCATGAACACTGAAGCTTTCTTT. It translates to CSVAGGSGMNTEAFF. Based on the CDR3 plus reference TRBV29-1 and TRBJ1-1, the full variable domain is SAVISQKPSRDICQRGTSLTIQCQVDSQVTMMFWYRQQPGQSLTLIATANQGSEATYESGFVIDKFPISRPNLTFSTLTVSNMSPEDSSIYLCSVAGGSGMNTEAFFGQGTRLTVV.

V usage is TRBV27 and J usage is TRBJ1-3; D gene ambiguous. V was pared by 6 bases and J by 0 bases, with 9 bases between. Per germline, CDR1 MNHEY and CDR2 SMNVEV (reference sequence). The CDR3 extends over 14 amino acids. The CDR3: CASSLTTSGNTIYF. Here the CDR3 DNA reads TGTGCCAGCAGCCTGACTACCTCTGGAAACACCATATATTTT.

The J gene is TRBJ2-5, the V gene TRBV5-6; 9 bases match TRBD2. Germline-derived CDR1 and CDR2 are SGHDT and YYEEEE. J was trimmed by 5 bases and V by 1 base; bases with no gene match: 6. The CDR3 runs 15 residues. The CDR3: CASSLTLAGSETQYF. The DNA for the CDR3 is TGTGCCAGCAGCTTGACCCTAGCGGGATCGGAGACCCAGTACTTC.

The V gene is TRBV11-1, the J gene TRBJ1-2; D call uncertain. CDR1 is SGHAT and CDR2 is FQDESV in the germline V gene (reference sequence). V lost 2 bases and J lost 0, with 4 bases in between. There are 13 residues in the CDR3. The CDR3 coding sequence is TGTGCCAGCAGCTTATCGACTAACTATGGCTACACCTTC. This translates into CASSLSTNYGYTF.

The gene calls are TRBV19 and TRBJ2-1; 8 bases fit TRBD2. CDR1 is LNHDA and CDR2 is SQIVND in the germline V gene (reference sequence). J was trimmed by 9 bases and V by 5 bases; bases with no gene match: 9. The CDR3 length is 14 residues. The CDR3 here is CASSLASGRFEQFF. The CDR3 DNA is TGTGCCAGTAGTCTGGCTAGCGGGCGATTTGAGCAGTTCTTC.

This chain connects TRBV9 to TRBJ2-5; 11 bases fit TRBD2. The CDR3 has 16 residues. CDR1 is SGDLS and CDR2 is YYNGEE in the germline V gene. V shed 0 bases and J 1 base; nucleotides not matched to a gene: 2. Written as DNA, the CDR3 is TGTGCCAGCAGCGTAGTAGCGGGAGGGCCCCAAGAGACCCAGTACTTC. Its translation is CASSVVAGGPQETQYF.

The V and J genes are TRBV7-9 and TRBJ2-5, with a tentative D call TRBD2 (6 bases). V shed 7 bases and J shed 2 bases, with 20 bases lying between them. Germline V gives CDR1 SEHNR, CDR2 FQNEAQ (reference sequence). This CDR3 contains 16 residues. The CDR3 region is CASTPLRTGEQETQYF. The CDR3 DNA is TGTGCCAGCACCCCTTTGCGTACGGGAGAACAAGAGACCCAGTACTTC.

The rearrangement uses TRBV7-2 and TRBJ2-1, with D possibly called TRBD1 or TRBD2 (5 bases each). The CDR3 has 13 residues. CDR1 and CDR2 (germline): SGHTA, FQGNSA. CDR3 nucleotide sequence: TGTGCAACCAGAGGGGTTGGTTACAATGAGCAGTTCTTC. Protein product: CATRGVGYNEQFF.

The V and J genes are TRBV27 and TRBJ1-1, with TRBD1 identical over 7 bases. The junction had 4 bases not matched to a gene; V was cut back by 5 bases and J by 4 bases. The CDR3 is made up of 13 amino acids. In germline, CDR1 is MNHEY, CDR2 SMNVEV (reference sequence). The CDR3 nucleotides read TGTGCCAGCAGTACCCGGACAGGCACTGAAGCTTTCTTT. Its protein product is CASSTRTGTEAFF.

This sequence joins TRBV11-2 and TRBJ2-1, with D perhaps matching TRBD2 (5 bases). Looked up from germline, CDR1 is SGHAT and CDR2 is FQNNGV. This CDR3 is 15 amino acids long. Trimming cost V 0 bases and J 5 bases, with 11 bases left between them. CDR3 protein: CASSLDRGTNNEQFF. DNA of the CDR3: TGTGCCAGCAGCTTAGATCGGGGAACTAACAATGAGCAGTTCTTC. The full variable domain, completed using reference TRBV11-2 and TRBJ2-1, is EAGVAQSPRYKIIEKRQSVAFWCNPISGHATLYWYQQILGQGPKLLIQFQNNGVVDDSQLPKDRFSAERLKGVDSTLKIQPAKLEDSAVYLCASSLDRGTNNEQFFGPGTRLTVL.

V usage is TRBV5-1 and J usage is TRBJ2-1, with 10 bases lining up with TRBD2. CDR3 length: 15 residues. The germline V gene has CDR1 SGHRS and CDR2 YFSETQ. Trimming removed 1 base from V and 4 bases from J; junction bases left unmatched: 2. The DNA for the CDR3 is TGCGCCAGCAGCTTGAATAGCGGGGGGTACAATGAGCAGTTCTTC. Protein: CASSLNSGGYNEQFF.

This chain uses TRBV27 with TRBJ2-3; TRBD2 agrees at 13 bases. The CDR3 sequence is 16 residues long. Unmatched junction bases numbered 5, after V lost 3 bases and J lost 5 bases. Germline V gene sequence: CDR1 MNHEY, CDR2 SMNVEV (reference sequence). CDR3 bases: TGTGCCAGCAGTTTCTGGACTAGCGGGAGAGGAGATACGCAGTATTTT. Its protein is CASSFWTSGRGDTQYF.

V is TRBV29-1 and J is TRBJ2-2; TRBD2 matches 10 bases. Germline assignment: CDR1 SQVTM and CDR2 ANQGSEA. The CDR3 runs to 14 residues. V was clipped by 7 bases and J by 8 bases; unmatched bases: 10. The CDR3 sequence: CSARTSGLRGELFF. Written as DNA, the CDR3 is TGCAGCGCGCGGACTAGCGGTTTAAGAGGGGAGCTGTTTTTT.

This clone was seen a single time. CDR3 bases: TGTGCCACCCTCCGGGACAGGGCGGTCGATGAGCAGTTCTTC. Amino acids: CATLRDRAVDEQFF. The rearrangement links TRBV15 to TRBJ2-1, with TRBD1 identical over 9 bases. CDR3 length: 14 residues. Germline values: CDR1 LNHNV, CDR2 YYDKDF (reference sequence). The trim removed 8 bases at V and 8 bases at J, leaving 10 bases unmatched.

This clone appeared once. The chain uses TRBV9 and TRBJ2-3, with D unresolved. Deletions cut 2 bases from V and 1 base from J, with 11 bases between. The CDR3 spans 15 residues. The germline CDR1 and CDR2 sequences are SGDLS and YYNGEE. Here the CDR3 reads CASSVGQPGTDTQYF. The CDR3 DNA follows: TGTGCCAGCAGCGTTGGCCAACCGGGCACAGATACGCAGTATTTT.